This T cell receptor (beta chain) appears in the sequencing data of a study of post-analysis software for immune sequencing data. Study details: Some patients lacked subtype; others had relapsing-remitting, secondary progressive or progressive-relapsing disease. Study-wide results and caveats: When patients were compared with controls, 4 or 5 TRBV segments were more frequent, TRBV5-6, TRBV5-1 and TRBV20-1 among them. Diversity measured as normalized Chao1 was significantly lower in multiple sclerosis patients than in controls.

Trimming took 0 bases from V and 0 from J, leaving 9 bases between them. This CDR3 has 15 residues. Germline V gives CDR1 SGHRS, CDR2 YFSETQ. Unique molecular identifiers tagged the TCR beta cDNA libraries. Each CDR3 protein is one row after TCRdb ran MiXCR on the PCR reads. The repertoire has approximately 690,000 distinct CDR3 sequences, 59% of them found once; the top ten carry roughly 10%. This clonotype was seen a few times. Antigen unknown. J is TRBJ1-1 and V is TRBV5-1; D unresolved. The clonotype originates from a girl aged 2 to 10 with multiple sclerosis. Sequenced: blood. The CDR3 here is CASSLDVIMNTEAFF. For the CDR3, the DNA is TGCGCCAGCAGCTTGGATGTGATCATGAACACTGAAGCTTTCTTT.